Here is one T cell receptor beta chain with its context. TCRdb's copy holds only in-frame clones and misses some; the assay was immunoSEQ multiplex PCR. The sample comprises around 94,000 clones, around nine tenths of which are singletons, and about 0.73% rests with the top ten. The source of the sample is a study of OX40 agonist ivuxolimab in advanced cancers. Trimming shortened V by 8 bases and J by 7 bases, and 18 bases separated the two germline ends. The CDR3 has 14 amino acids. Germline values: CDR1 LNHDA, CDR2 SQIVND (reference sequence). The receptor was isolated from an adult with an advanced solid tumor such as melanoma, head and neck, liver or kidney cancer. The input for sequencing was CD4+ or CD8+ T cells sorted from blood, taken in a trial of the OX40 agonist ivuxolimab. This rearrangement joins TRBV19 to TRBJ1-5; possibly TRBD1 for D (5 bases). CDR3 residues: CASSYLGGDQPQHF. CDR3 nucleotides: TGTGCCAGTTCTTATCTGGGGGGGGACCAGCCCCAGCATTTT.